This T cell receptor beta chain was captured in a study of CD8 T cells in ankylosing spondylitis. Study findings and constraints: Seemingly characteristic of ankylosing spondylitis blood was a TCR beta motif consisting of roughly 8 highly homologous variants.

Comments on this clonotype: Its antigen is unidentified.

MiXCR, applied by TCRdb to the 5' RACE reads, yields one record per CDR3 protein. The sample records tens of thousands of distinct CDR3 sequences, approximately 8.9% being singletons. Unmatched junction bases numbered 11, after V lost 5 bases and J lost 2 bases. Germline CDR1 SGHAT, CDR2 FQNNGV. This CDR3 has 16 amino acids. This receptor was taken from a male donor with ankylosing spondylitis. Sequencing was done on a sample of blood, either unsorted or a sorted T cell fraction (not recorded which). V is TRBV11-2 and J is TRBJ2-7; 8 bases are a match to TRBD2. The CDR3 sequence: CASSPGRISGAYEQYV. In DNA, the CDR3 is TGTGCCAGCAGCCCCGGTAGGATTAGCGGGGCCTACGAGCAGTACGTC.